This T cell receptor (beta chain) came from a study of human T cells and chemical hapten exposure. TCRdb re-called the RACE reads through MiXCR, storing one row per CDR3 protein. This sample has more than 45,000 distinct CDR3 sequences, with approximately 13% found just once. Time point of the sample: patch test 3, about 24 weeks after DPC sensitization. The treatment is: therapeutic diphenylcyclopropenone sensitization with weekly scalp DPC. This clonotype was counted between two and nine times. One end of the junction varies from germline; a read error may be responsible. The sequences come from whole blood, collected in connection with sensitization to the hapten diphenylcyclopropenone (DPC). The TCR was taken from a young man with alopecia areata. Some clones in this sample may be carry-over from other donors' samples.

The CDR3: CASSLDEGYGHTF. DNA for the CDR3: TGTGCCAGCAGCCTAGACGAGGGCTATGGCCACACCTTC. The V and J genes are TRBV7-6 and TRBJ1-2; D gene uncertain. The CDR3 is 13 amino acids. Germline V CDR1 and CDR2: SGHVS, FNYEAQ.